The clone carrying this TCR beta chain is medium-sized. The antigen is not known. This beta chain is a stray read from a library made for alpha chains; its abundance is not meaningful. Time point described: sample taken at primary tumor resection. This specimen belongs to a study of spatial heterogeneity in lung cancer. Across the study: Consistently, beta-chain sequences turned up in larger numbers than alpha-chain sequences did. Correlation of TCR transcript counts in tumor regions with a T cell module score from matched bulk RNA-seq was strong.

MiXCR, applied by TCRdb to the 5' RACE reads, yields one record per CDR3 protein. The data show under 9,000 distinct CDR3 sequences, around 13% seen once. CDR1 DFQATT and CDR2 SNEGSKA come from the germline V gene (reference sequence). The CDR3 is 18 amino acids. The V segment lost 6 bases and the J segment 4 bases; nucleotides outside the gene matches: 19. Study-wide results and limits: One measure, the expanded intratumoral alpha and beta TCR count, tracked tumor mutation counts.

The clonotype comes from a male donor with early-stage non-small cell lung cancer. The sequences come from lung tumor tissue, collected at surgery. V gene TRBV20-1 combines with J gene TRBJ2-3, with 10 bases that match TRBD2. The CDR3 is CSAGGAGGPLGSSDTQYF. The CDR3 DNA sequence: TGCAGTGCCGGGGGAGCGGGAGGGCCATTGGGGAGTTCAGATACGCAGTATTTT.